This TCR beta chain was captured in a study of blood T cell repertoires in COVID-19. Study as a whole: Acute and convalescent COVID-19 samples came from the United States, Italy and Spain. In each case, the material was cDNA or gDNA derived from T cells, B-cell-depleted T cells, or PBMCs.

Germline V gene data show CDR1 as MNHEY and CDR2 as SMNVEV (reference sequence). The V end was cut by 6 bases, the J end by 0 bases, with 12 bases between. This CDR3 contains 15 residues. Per the authors' pipeline: Cell counts per sample came from amplifying reference gene primers. Generated by immunoSEQ multiplex PCR, the TCRdb table keeps only in-frame clones and is missing some. Clonal size and the V and J genes are those of that table, whereas D and trimming came from the DNA. The table lists more than 45,000 clones, over 80% of them singletons, with around 1.5% in the top ten. This TCR was sampled from a man aged 55 to 69 with acute or convalescent COVID-19. Sequencing used peripheral blood. J is TRBJ1-3 and V is TRBV27; a weak D match, TRBD1 (5 bases). CDR3 protein: CASREGASSGNTIYF. The CDR3 DNA reads TGTGCCAGCAGGGAAGGGGCGAGCTCTGGAAACACCATATATTTT.